The 2 T cell receptor beta chains presented below share a single source sample, sequenced in a study of cytomegalovirus exposure and HLA in healthy donors. The PCR had 60 Vbeta and 13 Jbeta primers. Assay used: immunoSEQ multiplex PCR; TCRdb lists only in-frame clones, some missing. The sample shows around 94,000 clones, more than 70% of them seen only once. Sequencing input: PBMCs. These receptors all come from a male donor in good health and CMV-seropositive.

This rearrangement joins TRBV5-1 to TRBJ2-5, with D perhaps matching TRBD2 (6 bases). Germline V gene data show CDR1 as SGHRS and CDR2 as YFSETQ. Trimming pared 5 bases from V and 4 bases from J, leaving 15 bases between. This CDR3 is 14 amino acids long. CDR3 in DNA: TGCGCCAGCAGTCCACTGGGGGGTGGAGAGACCCAGTACTTC. Its protein is CASSPLGGGETQYF. The whole variable domain, remainder taken from reference TRBV5-1 and TRBJ2-5, is KAGVTQTPRYLIKTRGQQVTLSCSPISGHRSVSWYQQTPGQGLQFLFEYFSETQRNKGNFPGRFSGRQFSNSRSEMNVSTLELGDSALYLCASSPLGGGETQYFGPGTRLLVL.

The rearrangement links TRBV14 to TRBJ1-1; D is ambiguous. This CDR3 is 12 amino acids long. With 4 bases removed from V and 10 bases from J, the gap between germline ends came to 13 bases. From germline, CDR1 is SGHDN and CDR2 FVKESK. The CDR3 protein is CASSPHSLGAFF. Here the CDR3 DNA reads TGTGCCAGCAGCCCACACAGCTTGGGAGCTTTCTTT.